The sequence of this T cell receptor (beta chain) was determined in a study of blood T cells in healthy people across ages. This CDR3 region has 15 residues. J lost 1 base, V lost 6 bases, and 9 bases had no gene match. Germline V CDR1 and CDR2: SGHRS, YFSETQ. With a J-beta primer mix and a sample-barcoded 5' primer, a second PCR ran 7 to 11 cycles. TCRdb re-derived calls from the 5' RACE reads in MiXCR, one entry per CDR3 protein. The sample lists hundreds of thousands of distinct CDR3 sequences; about 53% were seen once. V and J are TRBV5-1 and TRBJ2-7, with 8 bases matching TRBD2. The TCR was taken from a man older than 75 in good health. Sequencing used blood. The CDR3 loop is CASNWGGRTSYEQYF. The CDR3 nucleotides read TGCGCCAGCAACTGGGGCGGGAGGACTTCCTACGAGCAGTACTTC.